The clone carrying this T cell receptor (beta chain) was counted only a few times. Its antigen is as yet unknown. One end of the junction varies from germline; a read error may be responsible. TCRdb itself ran the reads through MiXCR, one entry per CDR3 protein. The sample gives some 800,000 distinct CDR3 sequences, approximately 32% of which show up once; under 15% is in the top ten. The data stem from a study of T cell repertoires in cytomegalovirus infection. Study information: Both recently identified HLA-C-restricted and well-studied HLA-B-restricted CMV epitopes were used in the study. Through public TCR beta signatures, both CMV infection and matching HLA type were indicated. Points from the study as a whole: The cumulative frequency of public TCR beta families identified carriers of CMV plus the relevant HLA.

CDR3 size: 13 residues. Germline V gene sequence: CDR1 DFQATT, CDR2 SNEGSKA (reference sequence). The sequence derives from a human donor in good health (CMV status not recorded). Some clones in this sample may be carry-over from other donors' samples. This sequence joins TRBV20-1 and TRBJ2-3; D unresolved. Sequences were derived from cultured CD8+ T cells from PBMCs, sampled from culture after CMV antigen stimulation. The CDR3 region has the DNA TGCAGTGCTCGAGAGCTCCCCGGGGATACGCAGTATTTT. Translating it yields CSARELPGDTQYF.